Included here is one TCR beta chain sequence, with context. This clone's antigen is unknown. Per-nucleotide qualities are absent, and no much larger clonotype sits a single base away. V and J lose 5 bases and 6 bases, and a span of 16 bases separates them. The CDR3, from cysteine to phenylalanine, totals 15 residues. The CDR3 DNA has 45 bases and is translated from base 1. Sequences SEHNR (CDR1) and FQNEAQ (CDR2) are obtained from the germline V gene (reference sequence). The data were obtained in a study of cytomegalovirus exposure and HLA in healthy donors (dated by TCRdb to 2016 to 2017). Looking at the study overall: In an earlier analysis of 550 to 750 of the donors, under 300 Gb of sequence data and about 110 million unique TCR beta sequences from 180 million or so T cells were reported. Class I and class II HLA loci were covered by the typing at four-digit resolution. The genetic ancestry cluster associated with self-reported Caucasian donors included roughly 84% of the 398 genotyped donors. The later analysis used no new phenotypic data to find candidate immune exposures, relying instead on TCR beta sequences and their occurrence across donors. Every repertoire in the discovery cohort had been generated on one and the same sequencing platform. In a later analysis, previously published TCR beta repertoires from roughly 710 donors were re-analyzed and high-resolution HLA genotyping was added so that TCR occurrence patterns could be studied. In addition to the first cohort of 666 subjects, a separate validation cohort of approximately 110 different subjects was used. Alongside the repertoire data, information on donor age, sex, ethnicity and CMV serostatus was compiled. The study aimed to test whether cataloging public T cell receptors could reveal signatures of past pathogen exposure. High-throughput TCR immunosequencing, statistical association of individual TCRs with disease status, and machine learning were combined to predict cytomegalovirus infection status. An early release that covered about 600 HLA-typed donors contained approximately 290 gigabases of sequencing data and about 93 million unique TCR sequences. To decide whether each TCR beta V gene segment behaved as functional or pseudogenic, an earlier analysis of approximately 600 of the donors relied on high-throughput TCR beta sequencing. The number of donors typed differed by locus, with roughly 620-630 for A, B, C, DRB1 and DQB1, 522 for DQA1, over 600 for DPA1, and 472 for DPB1. Because of strong linkage in the cohort, five DR-DQ haplotypes were treated as single units for association and clustering. On average, approximately 250,000 unique TCR beta nucleotide sequences were sequenced per donor among 398 genotyped donors of the cohort, with roughly 18% of those sequences being non-productive. The study used immunosequencing to profile the T cell repertoires of approximately 640 subjects and linked those repertoires to cytomegalovirus serostatus. Genome-wide SNP genotypes for about 65% of the roughly 670 donors were used in a later genetic analysis, which treated that subset as a discovery cohort. The investigation overall reported the following: V-gene and J-gene trimming of TCR beta chains was associated with a missense DCLRE1C variant in a later genetic analysis, and the association was replicated in an independent cohort. According to the authors, the approach could potentially be generalized to other disease states and immunological phenotypes. A further reported finding was that TCR beta sequences accurately predicted the HLA-A and HLA-B alleles for most subjects in the first cohort. CMV serostatus was the only immune exposure information available for the cohort. A cluster of highly shared sequence variants was judged likely to represent a technical artifact of the sequencing pipeline. The 87-base-pair reads could not distinguish some IMGT-functional V segments, including TRBV6-2 and TRBV6-3, so those segments were excluded. According to a later analysis, parvovirus B19, influenza, CMV and Epstein-Barr virus appeared linked to several top co-occurrence clusters. A few of the identified cytomegalovirus-associated TCR beta chains were confirmed in vitro to be specific for cytomegalovirus antigens. Presence/absence analyses assumed roughly uniform sequencing depth across donors, an assumption that may not hold. In a later analysis, TCR association rates were found to vary across HLA loci, with the most associated TCRs seen for DRB1 alleles and the fewest for HLA-C alleles. The study listed 164 TCR beta chains as associated with cytomegalovirus. Approximately 16 rarely observed V segments, including chromosome 9 orphons, were excluded from the earlier analysis of approximately 500 of the donors because counts were too low. Linkage disequilibrium might explain the correlated functional status among segregating V segments, but an unknown experimental factor could not be ruled out. Most TCR sequences were observed very rarely across donors, whereas some public TCRs were present in many individuals. An earlier analysis of 587 of the donors showed that most TCR beta V segments appeared in productive rearrangements either about 87% or about 30% of the time, which broadly matched IMGT annotations. In a later analysis, HLA-associated TCR beta chains showed more clonal expansion and lower generation probabilities than non-associated chains that were equally common. Because HLA typing was missing for some donors at each locus, association tests included only the typed subset. Compared with the approximately 710-donor mean, donors in an Asian-associated ancestry cluster had fewer N-insertions in productive TCRs, according to a later genetic analysis. Cytomegalovirus status was reported to be diagnosed by the classifier with high specificity and sensitivity in both the original and validation cohorts. At a false discovery rate of 0.05, a later analysis linked 16,951 TCR beta sequences to specific HLA alleles. Assigning TCR associations to individual alleles was difficult when HLA alleles, especially DR and DQ, strongly co-occurred. This cohort had only TCR beta chains sequenced, and the lack of alpha or paired-chain data limited which features could be detected. In a later analysis, most CMV-associated TCR beta chains were found to appear HLA-restricted, with HLA associations seemingly driven largely by CMV exposure.

The cohort comprised some 730 healthy bone marrow donors. At the time of sampling, every cohort member was nominally healthy, though immune exposures that went unrecorded were likely present. The donor was CMV seropositive and belonged to the group of 270 or so seropositive cohort members. A peripheral blood sample was collected from each donor, and TCR beta sequencing was performed on peripheral blood mononuclear cells. Genomic DNA extraction from the blood cell samples was performed with the Qiagen DNeasy Blood Extraction Kit. The library was obtained by the immunoSEQ multiplex PCR assay. The multiplex PCR relied on a mix of 60 forward primers for TCR Vbeta segments and 13 reverse primers for TCR Jbeta segments. The CDR3 region of rearranged TCR beta genes was amplified from genomic DNA by a multiplex PCR assay. The amplified TCR beta libraries were sequenced on the Illumina HiSeq System as 87-base-pair reads. The published analysis was carried out like this. A later analysis tallied some 79 million unique TCR beta chains across the approximately 670 repertoires, and about 10 million of those chains were shared by two or more donors. Raw reads were error-corrected and collapsed into unique sequences by a nearest-neighbor algorithm in which closely related sequences were merged to remove PCR and sequencing errors. CDR3 sequences were aligned to IMGT reference sequences to assign V, D and J gene segments. For a sequence to be retained, a match of at least six nucleotides to both a V gene segment and a J gene segment was required. Rearrangements were classified as productive when the CDR3 lacked stop codons and remained in frame with V and J, and all other rearrangements were classified as non-productive. CDR3 was defined by IMGT convention, running from the second conserved V-encoded cysteine to the conserved J-encoded phenylalanine. Sequences without an unambiguous match to a single V gene segment were excluded from the earlier analysis of 450 to 750 of the donors. In an earlier analysis of 587 of the donors, a V segment was called functional when productive rearrangements were above 56.7%, and segregating when the standard deviation between donors exceeded 5%. A statistical classification framework was built for diagnosing cytomegalovirus status from the catalog of TCR beta chain sequences. In a later analysis, V and J genes were assigned by comparing TCR nucleotide sequences against IMGT/GENE-DB human TR gene sequences. In a later analysis, CDR3 sequences and most-parsimonious VDJ recombination scenarios were assigned using the TCRdist pipeline. In a later analysis, every TCR beta chain was defined by the combination of its CDR3 amino acid sequence and its V-gene family, and reads without a unique V-gene family were dropped. As a way to deal with suspected cross-contamination and a sequencing artifact, a later analysis dropped nearly 600 nucleotide sequences that were highly shared and had low generation probability. A later analysis calculated a clonal expansion index for each public chain from normalized within-repertoire ranks of inferred template counts. In a later analysis, generation probabilities were computed using a VDJ recombination model fitted to out-of-frame rearrangements, and the results were checked against IGoR. In a later analysis, TCR-TCR, TCR-HLA and TCR-CMV co-occurrence was scored with hypergeometric tests, and a repertoire-size bias correction was applied to TCR pairs. To estimate false discovery rates, a later analysis permuted the HLA or CMV assignments 20 times. A later analysis grouped co-occurring TCRs with DBSCAN, adding TCRdist sequence similarity when clustering within HLA-allele-positive subsets. Co-occurrence clustering excluded repertoires with fewer than 30,000 or more than 120,000 public chains, plus five with anomalous nucleotide sharing. This is the immuneACCESS table as TCRdb keeps it, with only in-frame sequences that have V and J called. A part of the clones is gone; compared with another copy, unresolved V genes explain less than half, and the rest is unexplained. V, J and clone size are taken as reported in that table, and D and trimming were inferred from the DNA itself. The sample table contains some 120,000 clones; only one count was recorded for more than 80% of them. The top ten constitute about 8.9% of the sample.

The chain employs TRBV7-9 and TRBJ2-2, with TRBD1 perhaps the D gene, on 6 matching bases. Sequencing was performed on PBMCs. The origin of this receptor is a man aged 30-40 years in good health and CMV-seropositive. The CDR3 is CASSPGARVPGELFF. The DNA is as follows: TGTGCCAGCAGCCCAGGGGCCAGGGTCCCCGGGGAGCTGTTTTTT.